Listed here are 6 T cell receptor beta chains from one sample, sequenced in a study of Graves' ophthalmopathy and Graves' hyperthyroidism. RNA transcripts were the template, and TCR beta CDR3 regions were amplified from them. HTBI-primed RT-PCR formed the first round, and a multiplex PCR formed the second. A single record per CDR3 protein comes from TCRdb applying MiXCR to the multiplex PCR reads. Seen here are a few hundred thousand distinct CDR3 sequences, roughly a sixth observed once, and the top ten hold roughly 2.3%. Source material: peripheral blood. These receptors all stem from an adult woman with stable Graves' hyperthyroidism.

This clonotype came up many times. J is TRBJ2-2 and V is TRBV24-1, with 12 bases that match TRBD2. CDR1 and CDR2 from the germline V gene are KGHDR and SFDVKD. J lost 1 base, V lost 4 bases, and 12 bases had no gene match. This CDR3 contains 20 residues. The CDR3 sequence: CATSDVPTRTSGVNTGELFF. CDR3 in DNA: TGTGCCACCAGTGACGTGCCGACTCGGACTAGCGGGGTGAACACCGGGGAGCTGTTTTTT.

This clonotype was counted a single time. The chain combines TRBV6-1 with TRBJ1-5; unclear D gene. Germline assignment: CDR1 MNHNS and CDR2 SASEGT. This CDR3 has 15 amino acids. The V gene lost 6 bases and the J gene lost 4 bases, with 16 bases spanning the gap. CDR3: CASRSWATENQPQHF. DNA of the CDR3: TGTGCCAGCAGGAGTTGGGCCACGGAGAATCAGCCCCAGCATTTT.

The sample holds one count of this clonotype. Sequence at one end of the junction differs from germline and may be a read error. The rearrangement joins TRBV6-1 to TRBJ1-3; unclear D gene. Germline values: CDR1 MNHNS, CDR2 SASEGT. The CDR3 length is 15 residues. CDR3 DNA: TGTGCCAGCAGGGAGATGGGGAGTACTGGGAACACCATATATTTT. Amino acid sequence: CASREMGSTGNTIYF.

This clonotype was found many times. CDR3 nucleotide sequence: TGTGCCAGCAGCTTAGCCGGTGACGGACCCTCCCCTTACGAGCAGTACTTC. It codes for CASSLAGDGPSPYEQYF. The genes are TRBV7-2 and TRBJ2-7; the D is unclear. Trimming removed 0 bases from V and 4 bases from J, with 19 bases in between. CDR1 is SGHTA and CDR2 is FQGNSA in the germline V gene. The CDR3 runs to 17 residues.

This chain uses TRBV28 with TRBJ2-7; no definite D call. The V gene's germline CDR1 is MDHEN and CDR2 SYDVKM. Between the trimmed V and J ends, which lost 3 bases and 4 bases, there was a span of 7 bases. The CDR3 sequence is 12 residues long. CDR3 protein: CASSFPSYEQYF. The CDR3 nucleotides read TGTGCCAGCAGTTTTCCCTCTTACGAGCAGTACTTC.

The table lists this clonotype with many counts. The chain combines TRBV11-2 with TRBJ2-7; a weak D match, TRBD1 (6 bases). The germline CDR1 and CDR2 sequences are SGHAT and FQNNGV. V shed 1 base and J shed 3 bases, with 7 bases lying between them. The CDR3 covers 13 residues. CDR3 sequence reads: CASSLGQVYEQYF. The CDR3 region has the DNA TGTGCCAGCAGCTTAGGACAGGTCTACGAGCAGTACTTC.